This TCR beta chain emerged from a study of Ad26.COV2.S vaccination and SARS-CoV-2 variants. For the study at large: Donor got 5x10^10 or 1x10^11 viral particles of Ad26.COV2.S. Study-level findings and limits: Measurements of TCR breadth and depth may have given underestimates of the total T cell responses. Responses of spike-specific T cells (both CD8+ and CD4+) reportedly showed substantial breadth after vaccination.

This table comes from immunoSEQ multiplex PCR, and its TCRdb copy is limited to in-frame clones, with some not included. The sample carries roughly 350,000 clones, around 90% recorded once. As regards this clone: Its antigen is undetermined.

The treatment: around 19 received Ad26.COV2.S at low or high dose, single or two shots; 5 received placebo; per-sample allocation not given. Sampling took place 63 days after the first vaccine or placebo injection. V lost 8 bases and J lost 6, with 10 bases in between. Per germline, CDR1 MGHDK and CDR2 SYGVNS. There are 11 residues in the CDR3. Sample: peripheral blood, taken in a trial of Ad26.COV2.S vaccine versus placebo. The receptor was derived from a person between 18 and 65 years old who received the Ad26.COV2.S COVID-19 vaccine or a placebo. The V gene is TRBV25-1, the J gene TRBJ1-2; possible D gene TRBD1, 6 bases. Written as DNA, the CDR3 is TGTGCCAGCGGATGGACAGATGGCTACACCTTC. The encoded protein is CASGWTDGYTF.